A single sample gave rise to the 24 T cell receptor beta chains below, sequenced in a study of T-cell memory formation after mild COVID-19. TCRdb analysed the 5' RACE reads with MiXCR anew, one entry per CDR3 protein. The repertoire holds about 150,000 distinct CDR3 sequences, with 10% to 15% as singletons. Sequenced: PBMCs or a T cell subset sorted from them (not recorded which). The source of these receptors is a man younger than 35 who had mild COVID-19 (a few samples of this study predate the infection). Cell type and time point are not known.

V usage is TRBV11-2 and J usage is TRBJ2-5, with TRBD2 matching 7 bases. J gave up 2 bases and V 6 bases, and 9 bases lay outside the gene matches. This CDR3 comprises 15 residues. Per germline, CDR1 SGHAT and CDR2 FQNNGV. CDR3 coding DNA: TGTGCCAGCAGACGTGTTGGGGGGGTGCAAGAGACCCAGTACTTC. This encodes CASRRVGGVQETQYF.

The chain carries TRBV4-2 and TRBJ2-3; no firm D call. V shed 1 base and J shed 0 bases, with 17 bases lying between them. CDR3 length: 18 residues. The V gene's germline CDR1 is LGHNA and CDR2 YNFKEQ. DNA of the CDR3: TGTGCCAGCAGCCAAGCCCTCACCTCGGCTTCTAGCACAGATACGCAGTATTTT. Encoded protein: CASSQALTSASSTDTQYF.

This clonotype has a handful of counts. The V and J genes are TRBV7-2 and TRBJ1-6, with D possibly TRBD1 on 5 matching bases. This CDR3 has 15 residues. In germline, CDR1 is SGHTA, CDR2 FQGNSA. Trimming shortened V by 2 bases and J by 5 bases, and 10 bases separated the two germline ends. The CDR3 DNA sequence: TGTGCCAGCAGCTTATCGGGGCCTCATAATTCACCCCTCCACTTT. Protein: CASSLSGPHNSPLHF.

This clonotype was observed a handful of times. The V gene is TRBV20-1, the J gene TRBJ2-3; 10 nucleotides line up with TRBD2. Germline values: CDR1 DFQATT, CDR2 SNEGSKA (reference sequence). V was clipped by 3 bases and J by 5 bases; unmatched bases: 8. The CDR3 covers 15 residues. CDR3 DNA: TGCAGTGCTAGGGAGGAGCGGGGGGGAGGAGATACGCAGTATTTT. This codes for CSAREERGGGDTQYF.

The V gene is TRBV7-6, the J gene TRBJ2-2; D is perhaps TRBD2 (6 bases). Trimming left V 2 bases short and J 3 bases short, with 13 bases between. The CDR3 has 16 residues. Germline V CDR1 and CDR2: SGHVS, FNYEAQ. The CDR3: CASSLTPTRHTGELFF. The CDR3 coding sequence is TGTGCCAGCAGCTTAACGCCGACTAGACACACCGGGGAGCTGTTTTTT. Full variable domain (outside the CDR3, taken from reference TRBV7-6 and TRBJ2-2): GAGVSQSPRYKVTKRGQDVALRCDPISGHVSLYWYRQALGQGPEFLTYFNYEAQQDKSGLPNDRFSAERPEGSISTLTIQRTEQRDSAMYRCASSLTPTRHTGELFFGEGSRLTVL.

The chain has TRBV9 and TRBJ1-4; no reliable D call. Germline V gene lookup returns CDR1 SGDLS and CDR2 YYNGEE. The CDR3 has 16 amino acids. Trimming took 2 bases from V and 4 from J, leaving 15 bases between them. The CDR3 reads CASSVGYSSYNEKLFF. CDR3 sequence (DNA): TGTGCCAGCAGCGTTGGTTATAGCAGTTATAATGAAAAACTGTTTTTT. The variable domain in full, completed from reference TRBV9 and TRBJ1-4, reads DSGVTQTPKHLITATGQRVTLRCSPRSGDLSVYWYQQSLDQGLQFLIQYYNGEERAKGNILERFSAQQFPDLHSELNLSSLELGDSALYFCASSVGYSSYNEKLFFGSGTQLSVL.

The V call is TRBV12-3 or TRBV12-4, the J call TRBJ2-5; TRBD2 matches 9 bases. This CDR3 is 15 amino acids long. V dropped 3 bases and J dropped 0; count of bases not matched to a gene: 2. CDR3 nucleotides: TGTGCCAGCAGTTTCAGCGGGGGGTACCAAGAGACCCAGTACTTC. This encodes CASSFSGGYQETQYF.

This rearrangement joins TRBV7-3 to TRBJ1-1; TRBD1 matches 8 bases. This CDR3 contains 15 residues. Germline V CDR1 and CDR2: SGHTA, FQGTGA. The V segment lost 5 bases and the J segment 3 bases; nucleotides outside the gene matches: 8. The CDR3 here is CASSTTGGGYTEAFF. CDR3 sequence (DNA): TGTGCCAGCAGCACAACAGGGGGAGGTTACACTGAAGCTTTCTTT.

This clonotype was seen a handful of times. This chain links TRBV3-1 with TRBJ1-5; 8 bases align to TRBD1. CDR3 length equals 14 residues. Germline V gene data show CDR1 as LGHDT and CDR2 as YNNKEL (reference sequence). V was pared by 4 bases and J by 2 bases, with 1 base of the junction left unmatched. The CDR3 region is CASSLTGGNQPQHF. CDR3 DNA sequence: TGTGCCAGCAGCCTGACAGGGGGCAATCAGCCCCAGCATTTT.

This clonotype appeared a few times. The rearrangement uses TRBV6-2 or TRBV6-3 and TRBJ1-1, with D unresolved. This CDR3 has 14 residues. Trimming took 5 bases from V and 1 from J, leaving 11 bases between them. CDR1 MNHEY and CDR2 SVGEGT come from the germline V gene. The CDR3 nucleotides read TGTGCCAGCAGTATTCGGCAGACGAACACTGAAGCTTTCTTT. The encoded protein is CASSIRQTNTEAFF.

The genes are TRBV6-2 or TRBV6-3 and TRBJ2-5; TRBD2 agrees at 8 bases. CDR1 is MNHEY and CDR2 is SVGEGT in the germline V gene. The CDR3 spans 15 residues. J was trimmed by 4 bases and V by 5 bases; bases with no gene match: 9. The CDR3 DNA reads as TGTGCCAGCAGTCCTGGACTAGCCCTAGGAGAGACCCAGTACTTC. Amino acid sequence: CASSPGLALGETQYF.

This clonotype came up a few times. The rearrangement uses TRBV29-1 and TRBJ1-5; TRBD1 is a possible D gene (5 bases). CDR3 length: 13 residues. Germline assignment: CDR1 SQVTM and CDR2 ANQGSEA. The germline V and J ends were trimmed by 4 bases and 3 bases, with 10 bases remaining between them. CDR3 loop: CSVASDINQPQHF. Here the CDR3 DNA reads TGCAGCGTTGCTTCGGACATCAATCAGCCCCAGCATTTT.

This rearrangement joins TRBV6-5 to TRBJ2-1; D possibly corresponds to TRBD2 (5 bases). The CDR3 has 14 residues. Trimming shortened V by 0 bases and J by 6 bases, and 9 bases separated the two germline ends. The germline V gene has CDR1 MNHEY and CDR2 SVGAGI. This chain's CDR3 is CASSYSRVLNEQFF. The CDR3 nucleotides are TGTGCCAGCAGTTACTCGAGGGTGCTCAATGAGCAGTTCTTC.

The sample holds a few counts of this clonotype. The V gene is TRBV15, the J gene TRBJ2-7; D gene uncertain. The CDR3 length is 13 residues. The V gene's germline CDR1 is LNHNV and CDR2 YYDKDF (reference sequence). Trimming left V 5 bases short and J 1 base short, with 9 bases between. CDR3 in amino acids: CATSWSDSYEQYV. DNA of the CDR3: TGTGCCACCAGCTGGTCGGATTCCTACGAGCAGTACGTC.

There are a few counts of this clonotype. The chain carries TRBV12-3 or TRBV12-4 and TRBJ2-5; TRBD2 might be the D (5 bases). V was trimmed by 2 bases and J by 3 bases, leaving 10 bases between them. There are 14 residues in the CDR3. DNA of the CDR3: TGTGCCAGCAGTTTAAGGACTCCAGAAGAGACCCAGTACTTC. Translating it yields CASSLRTPEETQYF.

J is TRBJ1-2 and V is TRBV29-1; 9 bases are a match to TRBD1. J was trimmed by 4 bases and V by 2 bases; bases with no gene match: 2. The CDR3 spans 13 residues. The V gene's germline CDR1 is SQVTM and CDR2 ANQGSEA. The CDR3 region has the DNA TGCAGCGTTGAACCGGGACAGGGCTATGGCTACACCTTC. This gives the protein CSVEPGQGYGYTF.

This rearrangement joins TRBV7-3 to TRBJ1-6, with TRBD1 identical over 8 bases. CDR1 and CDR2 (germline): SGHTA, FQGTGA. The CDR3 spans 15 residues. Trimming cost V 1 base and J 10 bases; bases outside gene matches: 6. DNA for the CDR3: TGTGCCAGCAGCTTAAGTGGACAGGGAGACTCACCCCTCCACTTT. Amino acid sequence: CASSLSGQGDSPLHF. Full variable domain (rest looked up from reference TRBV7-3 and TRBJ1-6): GAGVSQTPSNKVTEKGKYVELRCDPISGHTALYWYRQSLGQGPEFLIYFQGTGAADDSGLPNDRFFAVRPEGSVSTLKIQRTERGDSAVYLCASSLSGQGDSPLHFGNGTRLTVT.

The CDR3 nucleotides read TGTGCCAGCAGCTTAGTAGGGACAAAATTGTCCGGGGAGCTGTTTTTT. This codes for CASSLVGTKLSGELFF. This chain joins TRBV7-6 and TRBJ2-2, with D possibly matching TRBD1 (6 bases). The V end lost 1 base, the J end lost 6 bases, and 15 bases lay between the germline ends. CDR3 length: 16 amino acids. Germline CDR1 SGHVS, CDR2 FNYEAQ.

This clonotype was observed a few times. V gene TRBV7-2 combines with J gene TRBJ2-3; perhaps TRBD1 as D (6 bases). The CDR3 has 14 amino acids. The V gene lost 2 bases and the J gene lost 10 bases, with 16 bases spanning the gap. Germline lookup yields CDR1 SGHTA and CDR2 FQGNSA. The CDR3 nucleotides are TGTGCCAGCAGCTTATTGGGGGCCGCCCGAGCGCAGTATTTT. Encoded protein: CASSLLGAARAQYF. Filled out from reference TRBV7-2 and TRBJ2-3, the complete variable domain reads GAGVSQSPSNKVTEKGKDVELRCDPISGHTALYWYRQSLGQGLEFLIYFQGNSAPDKSGLPSDRFSAERTGGSVSTLTIQRTQQEDSAVYLCASSLLGAARAQYFGPGTRLTVL.

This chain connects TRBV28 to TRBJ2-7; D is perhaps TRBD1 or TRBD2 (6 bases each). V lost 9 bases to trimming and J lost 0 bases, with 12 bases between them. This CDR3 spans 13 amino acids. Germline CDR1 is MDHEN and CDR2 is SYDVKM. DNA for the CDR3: TGTGCCAGTCGGGGGCAATTCTCCTACGAGCAGTACGTC. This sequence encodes CASRGQFSYEQYV.

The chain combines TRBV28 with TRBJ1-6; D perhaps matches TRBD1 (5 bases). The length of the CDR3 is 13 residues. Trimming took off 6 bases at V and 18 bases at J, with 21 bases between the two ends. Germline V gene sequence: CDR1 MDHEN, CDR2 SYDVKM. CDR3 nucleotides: TGTGCCAGCAGCCCTGGGACGGGAGAACCCTCCCACTTT. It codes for CASSPGTGEPSHF. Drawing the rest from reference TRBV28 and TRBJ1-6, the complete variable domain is DVKVTQSSRYLVKRTGEKVFLECVQDMDHENMFWYRQDPGLGLRLIYFSYDVKMKEKGDIPEGYSVSREKKERFSLILESASTNQTSMYLCASSPGTGEPSHFGNGTRLTVT.

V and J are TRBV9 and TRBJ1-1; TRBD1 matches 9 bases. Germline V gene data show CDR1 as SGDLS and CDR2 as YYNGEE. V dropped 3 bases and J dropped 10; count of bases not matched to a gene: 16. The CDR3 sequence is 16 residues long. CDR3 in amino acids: CASSARGDGQGSGAFF. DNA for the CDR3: TGTGCCAGCAGCGCCCGAGGAGATGGACAGGGGAGTGGAGCTTTCTTT.

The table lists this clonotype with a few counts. The CDR3 here is CASIFGGGQYNEQFF. DNA for the CDR3: TGTGCCAGCATCTTCGGGGGCGGCCAGTACAATGAGCAGTTCTTC. The chain couples TRBV28 to TRBJ2-1; D possibly uses TRBD1 or TRBD2 (6 bases each). This CDR3 region has 15 residues. The V and J ends lost 7 bases and 4 bases respectively, with 17 bases between them. The germline CDR1 and CDR2 sequences are MDHEN and SYDVKM.

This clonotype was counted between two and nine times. CDR3: CASRRQGIHEQYF. The CDR3 DNA sequence: TGTGCCAGCAGGAGGCAGGGGATCCACGAGCAGTACTTC. The V and J genes are TRBV27 and TRBJ2-7; possible D gene TRBD1, 6 bases. The CDR3 is made up of 13 amino acids. V dropped 6 bases and J dropped 5 bases, with 14 bases sitting between them. CDR1 is MNHEY, CDR2 SMNVEV, per germline (reference sequence).